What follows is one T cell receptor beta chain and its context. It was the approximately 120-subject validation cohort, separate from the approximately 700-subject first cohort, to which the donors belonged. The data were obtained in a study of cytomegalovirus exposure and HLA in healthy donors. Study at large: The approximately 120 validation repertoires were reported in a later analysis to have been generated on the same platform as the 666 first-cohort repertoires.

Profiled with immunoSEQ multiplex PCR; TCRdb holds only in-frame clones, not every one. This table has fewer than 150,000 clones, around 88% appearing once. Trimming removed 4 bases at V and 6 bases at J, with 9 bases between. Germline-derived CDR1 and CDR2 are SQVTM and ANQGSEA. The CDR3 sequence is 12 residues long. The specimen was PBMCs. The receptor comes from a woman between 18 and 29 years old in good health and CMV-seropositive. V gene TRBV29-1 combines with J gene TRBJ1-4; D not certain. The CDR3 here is CSVGARHEKLFF. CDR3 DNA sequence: TGCAGCGTTGGAGCCAGGCATGAAAAACTGTTTTTT.